A single sample is the source of the 5 T cell receptor beta chains below, sequenced in a study of neoadjuvant anti-PD-1 for oral cavity cancer. Clones were sequenced by immunoSEQ multiplex PCR, and TCRdb holds only the in-frame ones, with some missing. The data contain some 15,000 clones, around 70% of them singletons. Sequencing used PBMCs, obtained before nivolumab (anti-PD-1) treatment. The receptors originated from a person between 35 and 79 years old with oral cavity squamous cell carcinoma.

This clone was found a few times. The chain carries TRBV2 and TRBJ2-1; TRBD2 agrees at 8 bases. In germline, CDR1 is SNHLY, CDR2 FYNNEI. Trimming took 3 bases from V and 2 from J; bases not matched to a gene: 6. The CDR3 runs to 16 residues. The CDR3 region is CASSERGLVTYNEQFF. CDR3 DNA: TGTGCCAGCAGTGAGAGGGGACTAGTAACCTACAATGAGCAGTTCTTC. Based on the CDR3 plus reference TRBV2 and TRBJ2-1, the full variable domain is EPEVTQTPSHQVTQMGQEVILRCVPISNHLYFYWYRQILGQKVEFLVSFYNNEISEKSEIFDDQFSVERPDGSNFTLKIRSTKLEDSAMYFCASSERGLVTYNEQFFGPGTRLTVL.

The rearrangement uses TRBV7-3 and TRBJ2-2; 12 bases map to TRBD2. Germline V gives CDR1 SGHTA, CDR2 FQGTGA. Losses at the gene ends were 6 bases for V and 0 bases for J; bases not matched to a gene: 5. The CDR3 sequence is 17 residues long. The DNA for the CDR3 is TGTGCCAGCAGTACTCGACTAGCGGGAGCGAACACCGGGGAGCTGTTTTTT. Protein: CASSTRLAGANTGELFF.

This clone was seen once. The chain has TRBV11-3 and TRBJ2-4; D remains ambiguous. The CDR3 sequence is 13 residues long. Germline V gives CDR1 SGHNT, CDR2 YENEEA. V was clipped by 0 bases and J by 13 bases, with 13 bases between them. The CDR3 loop reads CASSLDFRQEQYF. CDR3 bases: TGTGCCAGCAGCTTAGATTTTAGGCAGGAACAGTACTTC.

The chain carries TRBV29-1 and TRBJ1-4; 8 positions agree with TRBD1. J lost 2 bases, V lost 7 bases, and 12 bases had no gene match. CDR1 and CDR2 from the germline V gene are SQVTM and ANQGSEA. The CDR3 spans 16 residues. In DNA form, the CDR3 reads TGCAGCGCCTACACAGGGGGGTGGATCACTAATGAAAAACTGTTTTTT. Its translation: CSAYTGGWITNEKLFF.

The gene calls are TRBV6-6 and TRBJ2-7; D ambiguous. The germline gives CDR1 MNHNY, CDR2 SVGAGI (reference sequence). CDR3 size: 12 residues. Trimming removed 2 bases from V and 7 bases from J, with 9 bases in between. In nucleotides, the CDR3 is TGTGCCAGCAGTTACCGCCCCGAGGAGCAGTACTTC. This encodes CASSYRPEEQYF.